The 31 T cell receptor beta chains presented below share a single source sample, sequenced in a study of CD8+ T cells in alopecia areata (dated by TCRdb to 2017 to 2018). The label giving this sample's time point can be read as: 4 weeks on oral tofacitinib. Read against the paper, the sample's treatment or condition label means: oral pan-JAK inhibitor, 5-10 mg twice daily. Library creation used the immunoSEQ multiplex PCR assay. RNA was extracted from all samples and reverse transcribed into cDNA as template for TCR sequencing. In TCRdb, the immuneACCESS table is reduced to in-frame sequences with V and J assigned. These tables do not hold every clone; where another copy was compared, an unresolved V gene accounts for under half, and the others remain unexplained. This sample lists some 200,000 clones; about 58% were detected once. Of the sample, 1.6% is held by the ten largest clones. Material: CD4+ T cells sorted from blood, obtained at week 4, from a patient treated with tofacitinib. The receptors originated from a human donor with alopecia areata.

This clone was found once. This chain connects TRBV2 to TRBJ2-1; no clear D. The length of the CDR3 is 13 residues. Deletions cut 6 bases from V and 6 bases from J, with 12 bases between. Looked up from germline, CDR1 is SNHLY and CDR2 is FYNNEI. This chain's CDR3 is CASSVEGLNEQFF. Here the CDR3 DNA reads TGTGCCAGCAGCGTCGAAGGGCTCAATGAGCAGTTCTTC.

The gene calls are TRBV29-1 and TRBJ1-1; D remains ambiguous. The V gene lost 7 bases and the J gene lost 3 bases, with 12 bases spanning the gap. This CDR3 comprises 12 residues. Germline lookup yields CDR1 SQVTM and CDR2 ANQGSEA. Here the CDR3 DNA reads TGCAGCGCTGGAAATGGGGACACTGAAGCTTTCTTT. Protein sequence: CSAGNGDTEAFF.

This clone came up many times. Other DNA sequences in this sample translate to the same CDR3. The genes are TRBV20-1 and TRBJ2-1; D uncertain. The CDR3 runs 11 residues. Trimming shortened V by 4 bases and J by 3 bases, and 4 bases separated the two germline ends. Per germline, CDR1 DFQATT and CDR2 SNEGSKA (reference sequence). This CDR3 is CSAKNYNEQFF. In nucleotides, the CDR3 is TGCAGTGCTAAGAACTACAATGAGCAGTTCTTC.

The chain links TRBV4-3 to TRBJ2-2; no clear D. In germline, CDR1 is LGHNA, CDR2 YSLEER. Trimming took 0 bases from V and 5 from J, leaving 7 bases between them. The CDR3 contains 14 residues. The CDR3 reads CASSQESQTGELFF. CDR3 bases: TGCGCCAGCAGCCAAGAATCCCAGACCGGGGAGCTGTTTTTT.

This chain joins TRBV7-3 and TRBJ1-1, with a tentative D call TRBD1 (6 bases). Germline loops: CDR1 SGHTA, CDR2 FQGTGA. The CDR3 totals 13 residues. Trimming removed 1 base at V and 4 bases at J, with 7 bases between. CDR3 sequence: CASSLKGGTEAFF. The DNA for the CDR3 is TGTGCCAGCAGCTTAAAGGGGGGCACTGAAGCTTTCTTT.

The CDR3 DNA reads as TGTGCCAGCAGTGAATCCCGGGACTTCGCTTCGCAGTATTTT. It translates to CASSESRDFASQYF. This rearrangement joins TRBV25-1 to TRBJ2-3, with a possible D match to TRBD2 (6 bases). Trimming stripped 1 base from V and 10 bases from J, with 15 bases between. Germline V gives CDR1 MGHDK, CDR2 SYGVNS. This CDR3 comprises 14 residues.

The V and J genes are TRBV27 and TRBJ1-2; D perhaps matches TRBD1 (6 bases). The germline V gene has CDR1 MNHEY and CDR2 SMNVEV (reference sequence). V lost 7 bases and J lost 4, with 10 bases in between. There are 12 residues in the CDR3. The CDR3 DNA sequence: TGTGCCAGCAAAGGGGGAAGCTATGGCTACACCTTC. Translated: CASKGGSYGYTF.

This clone was seen more than once but under ten times. The chain joins TRBV11-2 to TRBJ1-6; TRBD1 might be the D (5 bases). This CDR3 spans 16 amino acids. CDR1 SGHAT and CDR2 FQNNGV come from the germline V gene. The germline V and J ends were trimmed by 1 base and 7 bases, with 14 bases remaining between them. The CDR3 is CASSLGTPRGNSPLHF. In DNA, the CDR3 is TGTGCCAGCAGCTTAGGGACACCAAGAGGGAATTCACCCCTCCACTTT.

A few counts support this clone. The gene calls are TRBV5-4 and TRBJ2-3; maybe TRBD2 (5 bases). From germline, CDR1 is SGHNT and CDR2 YYREEE (reference sequence). CDR3 length equals 15 residues. V lost 0 bases and J lost 2, with 10 bases in between. CDR3 coding DNA: TGTGCCAGCAGCTTGGGCAGCGGAACCACAGATACGCAGTATTTT. Translation gives CASSLGSGTTDTQYF.

This chain uses TRBV30 with TRBJ2-3; D is possibly TRBD2 (5 bases). The ends were cut back, 0 bases at V and 3 bases at J, with 10 bases in the middle. The CDR3 is 14 residues long. Germline assignment: CDR1 GTSNPN and CDR2 SVGIG (reference sequence). For the CDR3, the DNA is TGTGCCTGGAGTGTTCGGAGGATAACAGATACGCAGTATTTT. This translates into CAWSVRRITDTQYF.

This clone was seen more than once but under ten times. CDR3 sequence reads: CASSQNQVPYF. CDR3 in DNA: TGTGCCAGCAGCCAAAATCAGGTTCCGTACTTC. The genes are TRBV14 and TRBJ2-7, with unresolved D. This CDR3 region has 11 residues. The germline V gene encodes CDR1 SGHDN and CDR2 FVKESK. The V end lost 2 bases, the J end lost 12 bases, and 11 bases lay between the germline ends. The full variable domain, rest sourced from reference TRBV14 and TRBJ2-7, is EAGVTQFPSHSVIEKGQTVTLRCDPISGHDNLYWYRRVMGKEIKFLLHFVKESKQDESGMPNNRFLAERTGGTYSTLKVQPAELEDSGVYFCASSQNQVPYFGPGTRLTVT.

This clone was seen more than once but under ten times. J is TRBJ1-2 and V is TRBV2; D ambiguous. The CDR3 runs to 14 residues. Trimming took off 2 bases at V and 0 bases at J, with 7 bases between the two ends. Germline CDR1 SNHLY, CDR2 FYNNEI. The CDR3 nucleotides are TGTGCCAGCAGTGAACGTGGATCTAACTATGGCTACACCTTC. Residues: CASSERGSNYGYTF.

V is TRBV9 and J is TRBJ1-1; 8 positions agree with TRBD1. The length of the CDR3 is 15 residues. Germline V gives CDR1 SGDLS, CDR2 YYNGEE. Losses at the gene ends were 0 bases for V and 7 bases for J; bases not matched to a gene: 8. CDR3 amino acids: CASSVEPLGTGEAFF. In nucleotides, the CDR3 is TGTGCCAGCAGCGTAGAACCCCTGGGGACAGGTGAAGCTTTCTTT. Full variable domain (rest looked up from reference TRBV9 and TRBJ1-1): DSGVTQTPKHLITATGQRVTLRCSPRSGDLSVYWYQQSLDQGLQFLIQYYNGEERAKGNILERFSAQQFPDLHSELNLSSLELGDSALYFCASSVEPLGTGEAFFGQGTRLTVV.

This clone has a count of ten or more. This chain links TRBV11-2 with TRBJ2-2, with D maybe TRBD2 (6 bases). Per the germline V gene, CDR1 is SGHAT and CDR2 is FQNNGV. Trimming removed 6 bases from V and 7 bases from J, with 12 bases in between. The CDR3 runs 13 residues. CDR3 region: CASSSEGHGELFF. The DNA of the CDR3 is TGTGCCAGCAGTTCGGAGGGGCACGGGGAGCTGTTTTTT.

The rearrangement joins TRBV4-2 to TRBJ2-7; 8 bases agree with TRBD2. Germline CDR1 LGHNA, CDR2 YNFKEQ. This CDR3 region has 17 residues. V dropped 0 bases and J dropped 4; count of bases not matched to a gene: 11. The CDR3 protein is CASSQEGVTGLVYEQYF. CDR3 nucleotides: TGTGCCAGCAGCCAAGAAGGCGTGACGGGACTAGTGTACGAGCAGTACTTC.

The chain is built from TRBV6-5 and TRBJ2-5; no definite D call. The CDR3 totals 13 residues. Germline V CDR1 and CDR2: MNHEY, SVGAGI. Trimming took 3 bases from V and 1 from J, leaving 6 bases between them. In DNA form, the CDR3 reads TGTGCCAGCAGTTATGCAGCCCAAGAGACCCAGTACTTC. Amino acid sequence: CASSYAAQETQYF.

The genes are TRBV27 and TRBJ1-6, with D tentatively TRBD1 (5 bases). Trimming took off 5 bases at V and 7 bases at J, with 9 bases between the two ends. The CDR3 runs to 13 residues. Germline CDR1 MNHEY, CDR2 SMNVEV (reference sequence). The CDR3 spells CASSERTNSPLHF. The CDR3 nucleotides read TGTGCCAGCAGTGAACGGACAAATTCACCCCTCCACTTT.

The chain carries TRBV14 and TRBJ2-2, with D possibly TRBD2 on 5 matching bases. The germline CDR1 and CDR2 sequences are SGHDN and FVKESK. Trimming stripped 4 bases from V and 6 bases from J, with 12 bases between. The CDR3 totals 14 residues. The CDR3 nucleotides are TGTGCCAGCAGCCGCCGGGGAGACGCCGGGGAGCTGTTTTTT. Its translation: CASSRRGDAGELFF.

This clone was picked up a small number of times. J is TRBJ2-3 and V is TRBV5-1; D is possibly TRBD1 (6 bases). Germline V gene lookup returns CDR1 SGHRS and CDR2 YFSETQ. Deletions cut 0 bases from V and 0 bases from J, with 11 bases between. This CDR3 is built from 16 residues. The CDR3: CASSLGQAASTDTQYF. The CDR3 coding sequence is TGCGCCAGCAGCTTGGGACAGGCCGCTAGCACAGATACGCAGTATTTT.

In the case of this clone: Additional DNA sequences in this sample encode the identical CDR3. The rearrangement uses TRBV5-1 and TRBJ2-3, with D perhaps matching TRBD2 (6 bases). Deletions cut 0 bases from V and 4 bases from J, with 9 bases between. This CDR3 spans 14 amino acids. CDR1 and CDR2 from the germline V gene are SGHRS and YFSETQ. In DNA, the CDR3 is TGCGCCAGCAGCTTGGGCAGGGAGGCAGATACGCAGTATTTT. The encoded protein is CASSLGREADTQYF.

This CDR3 reads CASSPMTSGGYTF. DNA of the CDR3: TGCGCCAGCAGCCCAATGACATCTGGAGGCTACACCTTC. The chain uses TRBV4-1 and TRBJ1-2; D gene unclear. Germline CDR1 MGHRA, CDR2 YSYEKL. Between the trimmed V and J ends, which lost 4 bases and 8 bases, there was a span of 14 bases. The CDR3 sequence is 13 residues long.

The rearrangement links TRBV7-3 to TRBJ2-7, with 7 bases that match TRBD1. Germline assignment: CDR1 SGHTA and CDR2 FQGTGA. Germline trimming cut 2 bases from V and 5 bases from J; bases unmatched to any gene: 9. CDR3 length: 15 amino acids. The CDR3 DNA is TGTGCCAGCAGCTTAGAGGGACGACAGGGTGACGAGCAGTACTTC. It is translated as CASSLEGRQGDEQYF.

The CDR3 region is CSAGWEPPYEQYF. The CDR3 nucleotides are TGCAGCGCTGGGTGGGAACCTCCCTACGAGCAGTACTTC. The genes are TRBV29-1 and TRBJ2-7; D is ambiguous. The CDR3 extends over 13 amino acids. Germline-derived CDR1 and CDR2 are SQVTM and ANQGSEA. V lost 7 bases to trimming and J lost 2 bases, with 15 bases between them.

This clone was counted many times. The chain is built from TRBV18 and TRBJ2-5; D gene ambiguous. CDR1 is KGHSH, CDR2 LQKENI, per germline. This CDR3 is 12 amino acids long. With 2 bases removed from V and 4 bases from J, the gap between germline ends came to 5 bases. The CDR3 DNA reads as TGTGCCAGCTCACCATTAGGAGAGACCCAGTACTTC. Protein sequence: CASSPLGETQYF. Filled out from reference TRBV18 and TRBJ2-5, the complete variable domain reads NAGVMQNPRHLVRRRGQEARLRCSPMKGHSHVYWYRQLPEEGLKFMVYLQKENIIDESGMPKERFSAEFPKEGPSILRIQQVVRGDSAAYFCASSPLGETQYFGPGTRLLVL.

The chain is built from TRBV7-3 and TRBJ2-7; 7 nucleotides line up with TRBD1. The V gene end was trimmed by 1 base and the J gene end by 2 bases; junction bases not matched to a gene: 5. The CDR3 extends over 15 amino acids. Germline CDR1 SGHTA, CDR2 FQGTGA. DNA of the CDR3: TGTGCCAGCAGCTTAAGAGGGGGCGAGCCCTACGAGCAGTACTTC. Amino acid sequence: CASSLRGGEPYEQYF.

This chain links TRBV5-4 with TRBJ2-3, with a tentative D call TRBD1 (6 bases). The CDR3 totals 17 residues. The ends were cut back, 2 bases at V and 6 bases at J, with 22 bases in the middle. Per germline, CDR1 SGHNT and CDR2 YYREEE (reference sequence). The CDR3 coding sequence is TGTGCCAGCAGCTTTCAATCAGGGGCCGGGTTCAGCGATACGCAGTATTTT. Translating gives CASSFQSGAGFSDTQYF.

This clone was observed a few times. The chain employs TRBV5-1 and TRBJ2-7; the D is unclear. V was cut by 4 bases and J by 2 bases, with 10 bases left in between. CDR3 length: 13 amino acids. Germline V gene lookup returns CDR1 SGHRS and CDR2 YFSETQ. The CDR3 sequence is CASSVQRAYEQYF. CDR3 sequence (DNA): TGCGCCAGCAGCGTACAGCGCGCCTACGAGCAGTACTTC.

This rearrangement joins TRBV2 to TRBJ1-2, with TRBD1 matching 9 bases. V trimming: 9 bases; J trimming: 0 bases; junction bases outside the gene matches: 11. The germline V gene encodes CDR1 SNHLY and CDR2 FYNNEI. There are 16 residues in the CDR3. CDR3 in amino acids: CASTGTGLISNYGYTF. CDR3 DNA sequence: TGTGCCAGTACCGGGACAGGGTTAATTTCTAACTATGGCTACACCTTC.

The chain recombines TRBV30 with TRBJ2-7; perhaps TRBD1 as D (6 bases). CDR1 GTSNPN and CDR2 SVGIG come from the germline V gene (reference sequence). V lost 0 bases and J 2 bases, leaving 11 bases between the germline ends. The CDR3 has 14 residues. CDR3 sequence reads: CAWSVFRGAYEQYF. The CDR3 DNA reads TGTGCCTGGAGTGTATTCAGGGGTGCCTACGAGCAGTACTTC.

J is TRBJ1-2 and V is TRBV30, with D unclear. Trimming shortened V by 1 base and J by 3 bases, and 6 bases separated the two germline ends. The germline CDR1 and CDR2 sequences are GTSNPN and SVGIG (reference sequence). This CDR3 region has 12 residues. CDR3 nucleotide sequence: TGTGCCTGGAGTGGACGGCACTATGGCTACACCTTC. It is translated as CAWSGRHYGYTF.

For the CDR3, the DNA is TGTGCCTGGAGTGTACCGGCCGGGGGAGCTGAAGCTTTCTTT. Translated, it gives CAWSVPAGGAEAFF. The J gene is TRBJ1-1, the V gene TRBV30; the D gene is possibly TRBD1 (5 bases). V lost 0 bases, J lost 6 bases, and 14 bases lay in between. The CDR3 loop spans 14 amino acids. Germline V gives CDR1 GTSNPN, CDR2 SVGIG (reference sequence).